This record looks at one T cell receptor (beta chain) sequence and its context. The antigen this receptor binds is unknown. Base-call qualities are not available, and no considerably larger clone is one nucleotide away. The library was obtained by the immunoSEQ multiplex PCR assay. A mixture of 60 forward primers for TCR Vbeta segments and 13 reverse primers for TCR Jbeta segments was used in the multiplex PCR. The CDR3 region of rearranged TCR beta genes was amplified from genomic DNA with a multiplex PCR assay. The amplified TCR beta libraries were sequenced on the Illumina HiSeq System as 87-base-pair reads. The study's processing was this. Across the roughly 600 repertoires, a later analysis counted about 81 million unique TCR beta chains, 9 million to 14 million of which were shared by at least two donors. To remove PCR and sequencing errors, raw reads were error-corrected and collapsed into unique sequences using a nearest-neighbor algorithm that merged closely related sequences. V, D and J gene segments were assigned by aligning CDR3 sequences to IMGT reference sequences. For a sequence to be retained, a match of at least six nucleotides to both a V gene segment and a J gene segment was required. Rearrangements were classified as productive when the CDR3 lacked stop codons and remained in frame with V and J, and all other rearrangements were classified as non-productive. Following IMGT convention, CDR3 was defined as the stretch from the second conserved V-encoded cysteine up to the conserved J-encoded phenylalanine. The earlier analysis of about 610 of the donors excluded any sequence lacking an unambiguous match to a single V gene segment. In an earlier analysis of approximately 560 of the donors, a V segment was called functional when productive rearrangements were above 56.7%, and segregating when the standard deviation between donors exceeded 5%. To diagnose cytomegalovirus status from the catalog of TCR beta chain sequences, a statistical classification framework was built. In a later analysis, V and J genes were assigned by comparing TCR nucleotide sequences against IMGT/GENE-DB human TR gene sequences. Using the TCRdist pipeline, a later analysis assigned CDR3 sequences along with most-parsimonious VDJ recombination scenarios. A later analysis defined each TCR beta chain by its CDR3 amino acid sequence plus V-gene family, and excluded reads lacking a unique V-gene family. To address suspected cross-contamination and a sequencing artifact, a later analysis removed several hundred highly shared, low-generation-probability nucleotide sequences. In a later analysis, a clonal expansion index for each public chain was calculated from normalized within-repertoire ranks of inferred template counts. In a later analysis, generation probabilities were computed with a VDJ recombination model fitted to out-of-frame rearrangements, and the resulting probabilities were checked against IGoR. In a later analysis, TCR-TCR, TCR-HLA and TCR-CMV co-occurrence was scored with hypergeometric tests, and a repertoire-size bias correction was applied to TCR pairs. In a later analysis, false discovery rates were estimated by permuting HLA or CMV assignments 20 times. A later analysis grouped co-occurring TCRs with DBSCAN, adding TCRdist sequence similarity when clustering within HLA-allele-positive subsets. For co-occurrence clustering, repertoires with fewer than 30,000 or more than 120,000 public chains were excluded, along with five or six repertoires with anomalous nucleotide sharing. Here the immuneACCESS table is served through TCRdb, limited to in-frame sequences with V and J called. Missing clones are a known gap in these copies; in checked studies unresolved V genes cover under half, and the rest lacks a known reason. V, J and clone size were drawn from that table, and D and trimming were deduced from the DNA. The sample profile shows fewer than 200,000 clones; more than 75% of them were found once. Roughly 0.23% of the sample belongs to the ten largest clones.

The record originates from a study of cytomegalovirus exposure and HLA in healthy donors (dated by TCRdb to 2016 to 2017). About the full investigation: An earlier analysis of a few hundred of the donors reported over 250 Gb of sequence data and roughly 120 million unique TCR beta sequences obtained from 180 million or so T cells. The study aimed to test whether cataloging public T cell receptors could reveal signatures of past pathogen exposure. An early release covering just under 650 HLA-typed donors comprised about 300 gigabases of sequencing data and tens of millions of unique TCR sequences. To predict cytomegalovirus infection status, the study brought together high-throughput TCR immunosequencing, statistical association of individual TCRs with disease status, and machine learning. Alongside the repertoire data, information on donor age, sex, ethnicity and CMV serostatus was compiled. Among about 400 genotyped donors of the cohort, an average of around 250,000 unique TCR beta nucleotide sequences was sequenced per donor, of which about 19% were non-productive. In the later analysis, no new phenotypic data were used to find candidate immune exposures; instead, reliance was placed on TCR beta sequences and their occurrence across donors. The number of typed donors differed by locus: about 629-630 for A, B, C, DRB1 and DQB1; 522 for DQA1; around 580 for DPA1; and roughly 450 for DPB1. To study patterns of TCR occurrence, a later analysis re-analyzed previously published TCR beta repertoires from around 660 donors and added high-resolution HLA genotyping. Roughly five DR-DQ haplotypes were handled as single units for association and clustering, since linkage in the cohort was strong. Among the roughly 380 genotyped donors, approximately 82% belonged to the genetic ancestry cluster associated with self-reported Caucasian donors. Every repertoire in the discovery cohort had been generated on one and the same sequencing platform. Class I and class II HLA loci were covered by the typing at four-digit resolution. An earlier analysis of about 620 of the donors applied high-throughput TCR beta sequencing to assess whether each TCR beta V gene segment acted as functional or pseudogenic. The study profiled the T cell repertoires of hundreds of subjects by immunosequencing and related them to cytomegalovirus serostatus. A later genetic analysis took genome-wide SNP genotypes for about three fifths of the roughly 670 donors and used that subset as a discovery cohort. Along with the approximately 700-subject first cohort, a separate validation cohort of around 120 different subjects was used. Overall study results and their limits: According to a later analysis, parvovirus B19, influenza, CMV and Epstein-Barr virus appeared linked to several top co-occurrence clusters. Most CMV-associated TCR beta chains appeared to be HLA-restricted in a later analysis, and the HLA associations seemed to be driven largely by CMV exposure. The authors suggested that the approach could potentially be generalized to other disease states and immunological phenotypes. A later analysis associated approximately 17,000 TCR beta sequences with specific HLA alleles at a false discovery rate of 0.05. Because counts were too low, seventeen rarely observed V segments, including chromosome 9 orphons, were excluded from the earlier analysis of 587 of the donors. While some public TCRs were present in many individuals, most TCR sequences turned up only very rarely across donors. A later genetic analysis reported fewer N-insertions in productive TCRs among donors in an Asian-associated ancestry cluster than the approximately 670-donor mean. A later analysis found that TCR association rates varied across HLA loci, with DRB1 alleles showing the most associated TCRs and HLA-C alleles the fewest. Because the 87-base-pair reads could not distinguish some IMGT-functional V segments, including TRBV6-2 and TRBV6-3, those segments were excluded. CMV serostatus was the only immune exposure information available for the cohort. Assigning TCR associations to individual alleles was difficult when HLA alleles, especially DR and DQ, strongly co-occurred. In a later analysis, HLA-associated TCR beta chains showed more clonal expansion and lower generation probabilities than non-associated chains that were equally common. The sequencing pipeline was judged likely to have produced a cluster of highly shared sequence variants as a technical artifact. In vitro tests confirmed that a few of the cytomegalovirus-associated TCR beta chains recognize cytomegalovirus antigens. In both the original and validation cohorts, the classifier was reported to diagnose cytomegalovirus status with high specificity and sensitivity. An earlier analysis of approximately 590 of the donors showed that most TCR beta V segments appeared in productive rearrangements either about 87% or about 30% of the time, which broadly matched IMGT annotations. In a later genetic analysis, a missense DCLRE1C variant was associated with V-gene and J-gene trimming of TCR beta chains, and the association was replicated in an independent cohort. Sequencing depth was assumed to be roughly uniform across donors in the presence/absence analyses, though that assumption may not hold. The study listed over 150 TCR beta chains as associated with cytomegalovirus. Correlated functional status among segregating V segments might be attributable to linkage disequilibrium, but an unknown experimental factor could not be ruled out. A further reported finding was that TCR beta sequences accurately predicted the HLA-A and HLA-B alleles for most subjects in the first cohort. This cohort had only TCR beta chains sequenced, and the lack of alpha or paired-chain data limited which features could be detected. HLA typing was unavailable for some donors at each locus, so association tests used only the typed subset.

Looking up the germline V gene (reference sequence) yields CDR1 LNHDA and CDR2 SQIVND. V sheds 5 bases and J sheds 6 bases, leaving 20 bases between their ends. Taken from cysteine to phenylalanine, the CDR3 has 16 residues. The retained sequence is limited to the CDR3, 48 bases, with the frame set at the first base. The cohort consisted of 666 healthy bone marrow donors. Cohort members were all nominally healthy when sampled, although unrecorded immune exposures were likely present. The donor was CMV seronegative and was included in the group of 352 seronegative cohort members. Every donor gave a peripheral blood sample, and the peripheral blood mononuclear cells from that sample were used for TCR beta sequencing. Genomic DNA extraction from the blood cell samples was performed with the Qiagen DNeasy Blood Extraction Kit.

The TCR was taken from a girl less than two years old in good health and CMV-seronegative. This chain joins TRBV19 to TRBJ1-5; the best D guess is TRBD1, with 5 bases matching. Specimen: PBMCs. For the CDR3, the sequence is CASSLQGSRWGQPQHF. The DNA sequence is TGTGCCAGTAGTCTTCAGGGATCGCGGTGGGGTCAGCCCCAGCATTTT.